Reported below is one T cell receptor beta chain. The target of this receptor is not known. No much larger clone exists at a distance of one base, and base qualities are not known. The library was built for alpha chains, so this beta chain is an off-target read and its size means little. These data originate in a study of spatial heterogeneity in lung cancer (dated by TCRdb to the late 2010s). At the level of the whole study: Beta-chain transcripts were consistently detected in greater numbers than alpha-chain transcripts, which likely reflects a higher abundance of beta-chain transcripts. TCR transcript counts in tumor regions correlated strongly with a T cell transcriptional module score from matched bulk RNA-seq. In the raw uncorrected reads, each unique combination of TCR and UMI appeared more than ten times on average. In non-small cell lung cancer, the study quantitatively compared TCR alpha and beta repertoires across several tumor regions, matched nontumor lung, and blood. TCR repertoire features were related to nonsynonymous mutation counts determined by whole-exome sequencing of tumor tissue. Both alpha and beta chains were TCR-sequenced in samples taken at surgery, namely 220 tumor regions, around 64 matched nontumor lung samples and over 55 PBMC samples. Paper-wide results and their limitations: The tumor nonsynonymous mutation count correlated with the number of expanded alpha and beta TCRs within the tumor. Additional single-cell paired TCR alpha and beta sequencing was considered necessary to confirm, at a functional level, the hypothesis that regional TCRs recognize regional mutations. TCR-seq coverage of tumor T cells was estimated to be only approximately 7.3% for alpha chains and about 13% for beta chains. Counts of ubiquitous and regional expanded TCRs were found to correlate with counts of ubiquitous and regional nonsynonymous mutations, respectively.

The germline V gene encodes CDR1 MNHNS and CDR2 SASEGT. Inclusive of the bounding cysteine and phenylalanine, the CDR3 is 16 residues long. Just the 48-base CDR3 DNA is kept, in frame starting at base 1. V loses 6 bases at its end and J loses 10 bases; junction bases beyond the gene matches: 13. Library method: 5' RACE. Data came from a NextSeq 500. In the TCR library protocol, a unique molecular identifier was attached to each TCR cDNA molecule so that PCR and sequencing errors could be corrected. The original pipeline was this. TCR identification, UMI-based error correction and CDR3 extraction were performed with Decombinator tools. TCRs above a frequency of 2 per 1,000, corresponding to the top 1% of the tumor frequency distribution, were defined as expanded. Expanded tumor TCRs were classed as regional if statistically deemed absent (corrected P<0.05) from at least one tumor region, otherwise ubiquitous. Each repertoire was subsampled 100 times to 5,000 TCRs, after which Renyi diversity was computed with the R vegan package. CDR3 similarity networks were constructed using string-kernel similarity of amino acid triplets, with links drawn between CDR3s whose pairwise similarity was above 0.82. Through fastp at Q25 and MiXCR, TCRdb rebuilt clones from the public reads, retaining in-frame beta chains. Every CDR3 protein is listed once, alongside the most common genes and DNA of its rows. What appears here as the V and J calls and clone size reflects TCRdb's work, not the paper's. The sample profile shows thousands of distinct CDR3 sequences; roughly an eighth of them were found once. The ten most abundant clones make up around 15% of the sample.

The sample's time point, from its label and the paper: sample taken at primary tumor resection. Samples were obtained from roughly 72 patients with early-stage, untreated non-small cell lung cancer from the lung TRACERx cohort. Whole RNA extracted from tumor and nontumor lung tissue, or from cryopreserved PBMC samples, was used for TCR sequencing without cell sorting. A patient was chosen for TCR sequencing only when enough RNA was available from at least two tumor regions. Before being selected, tumor and adjacent nontumor lung specimens were reviewed by a lung pathologist. The source is a male donor with early-stage non-small cell lung cancer. Sequencing used lung tumor tissue, obtained at surgery. The sequence links TRBV6-1 to TRBJ2-1; 12 central bases correspond to TRBD2. The nucleotides read TGTGCCAGCAGATCACCGACTAGCGGGAGTCTGGTGGAGCAGTTCTTC. It is translated as CASRSPTSGSLVEQFF.